This entry concerns a single TCR beta chain. This specimen comes from a study of human T cells and chemical hapten exposure. TCRdb reprocessed the RACE reads with MiXCR, giving one entry per CDR3 protein. Seen here are more than 80,000 distinct CDR3 sequences, approximately 11% observed once, and the top ten hold 3.1%. Time point specified: pre-sensitization, week 0. Treatment indicated: therapeutic diphenylcyclopropenone sensitization with weekly scalp DPC. The sample here was whole blood, taken in connection with sensitization to the hapten diphenylcyclopropenone (DPC). The receptor's source is a woman in her fifties or sixties with alopecia areata. Some clones in this sample may be carry-over from other donors' samples.

The CDR3, as DNA: TGTGCCAGCAGAACCCAGGGGGCGGCCACCGGGGAGCTGTTTTTT. Protein product: CASRTQGAATGELFF. The V call is TRBV5-5, the J call TRBJ2-2; TRBD1 matches 8 bases. This CDR3 region has 15 residues. Germline-derived CDR1 and CDR2 are SGHKS and YYEKEE (reference sequence). J was trimmed by 4 bases and V by 5 bases; bases with no gene match: 7.